These T cell receptor beta chains were read from a single sample in a study of CD8+CD57+ T cells in acquired aplastic anemia. TCRdb reprocessed the reads with MiXCR, giving one entry per CDR3 protein. The sample lists about 110,000 distinct CDR3 sequences; around 53% were seen once. Sequenced: sorted CD4+, CD8+, or CD8+CD57+ T cells (not recorded which) from PBMCs. The receptors were gathered from a human donor in good health, serving as a control. The CDR3 runs from the conserved cysteine through the conserved F or W. The D gene is left open where the match is weak. For some rows the clone size is stated as once, few or many, or as a class when expanded; others skip it.

V	D	size	J	CDR3	DNA
TRBV10-3	TRBD2	NA	TRBJ2-2	CAIRGGGTPNTGELFF	TGTGCCATCAGGGGCGGGGGGACCCCGAACACCGGGGAGCTGTTTTTT
TRBV13	TRBD1	NA	TRBJ1-2	CASSLIQGNYGYTF	TGTGCCAGCAGCTTAATACAGGGGAACTATGGCTACACCTTC
TRBV29-1	NA	few	TRBJ2-7	CSVSEGYEQYF	TGCAGCGTTTCGGAGGGGTACGAGCAGTACTTC
TRBV25-1	TRBD2	NA	TRBJ2-1	CASSELAGVYEQFF	TGTGCCAGCAGTGAACTAGCGGGAGTGTATGAGCAGTTCTTC
TRBV4-3	TRBD1	NA	TRBJ1-2	CASSRDRESYGYTF	TGCGCCAGCAGTCGGGACAGGGAGAGCTATGGCTACACCTTC
TRBV20-1	NA	NA	TRBJ1-5	CSARGSGNNQPQHF	TGCAGTGCTAGAGGATCGGGGAACAATCAGCCCCAGCATTTT
TRBV9	NA	many	TRBJ1-4	CASSVEGKGKLFF	TGTGCCAGCAGCGTAGAAGGGAAGGGAAAACTGTTTTTT
TRBV7-2	NA	few	TRBJ1-5	CASSFEETQHF	TGTGCCAGCAGCTTCGAGGAGACCCAGCATTTT
TRBV15	NA	NA	TRBJ1-6	CATSRDRGEVVNSPLHF	TGTGCCACCAGCAGAGATCGGGGTGAGGTAGTTAATTCACCCCTCCACTTT
TRBV11-2	TRBD2	many	TRBJ2-7	CASSLGGGGVDEQYF	TGTGCCAGCAGCTTAGGCGGTGGGGGGGTCGACGAGCAGTACTTC
TRBV25-1	NA	NA	TRBJ1-5	CASIRGGYSNQPQHF	TGTGCCAGCATCCGGGGAGGATATAGCAATCAGCCCCAGCATTTT
TRBV29-1	NA	many	TRBJ1-5	CSVGGDSHSNQPQHF	TGCAGCGTTGGAGGAGACAGCCATAGCAATCAGCCCCAGCATTTT
TRBV10-1	TRBD1	NA	TRBJ2-3	CASSGRQGQSTDTQYF	TGCGCCAGCAGTGGTAGACAGGGTCAGTCCACGGATACGCAGTATTTT
TRBV29-1	NA	NA	TRBJ1-1	CSARTDTNTEAFF	TGCAGCGCTCGGACAGACACGAACACTGAAGCTTTCTTT
TRBV27	TRBD1	NA	TRBJ2-2	CASSLTGTVNTGELFF	TGTGCCAGCAGTTTGACCGGGACAGTGAACACCGGGGAGCTGTTTTTT
TRBV2	NA	NA	TRBJ1-1	CASSIILAGVTEAFF	TGTGCCAGCAGTATCATACTCGCAGGGGTGACTGAAGCTTTCTTT
TRBV7-9	NA	many	TRBJ2-7	CASSPRAGRGYEQYF	TGTGCCAGCAGCCCGAGAGCGGGCAGGGGATACGAGCAGTACTTC
TRBV7-2	NA	NA	TRBJ2-5	CASSRRTQETQYF	TGTGCCAGCAGCCGGAGAACCCAAGAGACCCAGTACTTC
TRBV2	TRBD2	NA	TRBJ2-7	CASVTSGRAYEQYF	TGTGCCAGCGTGACTAGCGGGAGGGCCTACGAGCAGTACTTC
TRBV2	NA	NA	TRBJ1-1	CTSSEPRDSSNTEAFF	TGTACCAGCAGTGAACCACGGGACTCTTCGAACACTGAAGCTTTCTTT
TRBV29-1	NA	NA	TRBJ2-3	CSVEEAADTQYF	TGCAGCGTTGAAGAAGCGGCAGATACGCAGTATTTT
TRBV5-3	NA	NA	TRBJ1-2	CASSFGGIGYTF	TGTGCCAGCAGCTTTGGGGGGATTGGCTACACCTTC
TRBV9	TRBD1	NA	TRBJ2-3	CASSVGTGGAGTDTQYF	TGTGCCAGCAGCGTCGGGACAGGGGGCGCCGGCACAGATACGCAGTATTTT
TRBV30	NA	NA	TRBJ1-5	CAWSGWGNQPQHF	TGTGCCTGGAGTGGGTGGGGGAATCAGCCCCAGCATTTT
TRBV12-3/TRBV12-4	TRBD1	many	TRBJ1-5	CASSSTGLPNQPQHF	TGTGCCAGCAGTTCGACAGGGTTGCCCAATCAGCCCCAGCATTTT
TRBV19	TRBD1	few	TRBJ1-2	CASDHRGLGYTF	TGTGCCAGTGACCACAGGGGGCTTGGCTACACCTTC
TRBV7-3	NA	many	TRBJ2-7	CASRAGAFYEQYF	TGTGCCAGCAGGGCGGGGGCCTTCTACGAGCAGTACTTC
TRBV11-3	TRBD1	few	TRBJ2-5	CASSLPGQGAETQYF	TGTGCCAGCAGCCTACCGGGACAGGGGGCAGAGACCCAGTACTTC
TRBV6-1	NA	NA	TRBJ1-2	CASSQVEPNGGYTF	TGTGCCAGCTCACAGGTCGAGCCAAACGGTGGCTACACCTTC
TRBV7-6	NA	many	TRBJ2-5	CASSFRGHQETQYF	TGTGCCAGCAGCTTCCGGGGACACCAAGAGACCCAGTACTTC
TRBV11-1	TRBD2	NA	TRBJ2-3	CASIPTSGRTDTQYF	TGTGCCAGCATCCCCACTAGCGGGAGGACAGATACGCAGTATTTT
TRBV4-3	NA	many	TRBJ2-7	CASSQDWDTSYEQYF	TGCGCCAGCAGCCAAGACTGGGACACCTCCTACGAGCAGTACTTC
TRBV3-1	NA	NA	TRBJ2-7	CASSQGARSYEQYF	TGTGCCAGCAGCCAAGGGGCTCGCTCCTACGAGCAGTACTTC
TRBV11-2	TRBD1	NA	TRBJ2-3	CASSLVGQGATDTQYF	TGTGCCAGCAGCTTAGTAGGGCAGGGGGCCACAGATACGCAGTATTTT
TRBV7-9	TRBD1	NA	TRBJ1-1	CASSRDSPEAFF	TGTGCCAGCAGCCGGGACAGCCCTGAAGCTTTCTTT
TRBV29-1	NA	NA	TRBJ2-3	CSVRRGGTDTQYF	TGCAGCGTCCGCCGCGGGGGCACAGATACGCAGTATTTT
TRBV2	TRBD1	many	TRBJ1-4	CASRSGTGFEKLFF	TGTGCCAGCAGGTCCGGGACAGGGTTTGAAAAACTGTTTTTT
TRBV5-1	TRBD1	NA	TRBJ2-5	CASSTGGVQETQYF	TGCGCCAGCAGCACAGGGGGTGTACAGGAGACCCAGTACTTC
TRBV4-3	NA	NA	TRBJ2-2	CASSQDLDPGELFF	TGCGCCAGCAGCCAAGATCTGGATCCCGGGGAGCTGTTTTTT
TRBV19	NA	many	TRBJ1-1	CASSTQDSVFTEAFF	TGTGCCAGTAGTACCCAAGACAGCGTCTTCACTGAAGCTTTCTTT
TRBV29-1	NA	few	TRBJ1-2	CSVEEGGWGYTF	TGCAGCGTTGAAGAGGGAGGATGGGGCTACACCTTC
TRBV20-1	TRBD2	NA	TRBJ2-3	CSARDWLAGGPTTDTQYF	TGCAGTGCTAGAGATTGGCTAGCGGGGGGGCCGACCACAGATACGCAGTATTTT
TRBV6-1	TRBD1	NA	TRBJ1-5	CASSLQTGTGAHQPQHF	TGTGCCAGCAGCCTACAAACCGGGACAGGGGCGCATCAGCCCCAGCATTTT
TRBV2	NA	many	TRBJ1-1	CASSNTEAFF	TGTGCCAGCAGCAACACTGAAGCTTTCTTT
TRBV29-1	TRBD1	NA	TRBJ1-2	CSVGTGSYGYTF	TGCAGCGTTGGGACAGGTTCCTATGGCTACACCTTC
TRBV27	NA	few	TRBJ1-5	CASSDTSYQPQHF	TGTGCCAGCAGTGACACCTCTTATCAGCCCCAGCATTTT
TRBV4-1	NA	NA	TRBJ1-1	CASSQGVGANTEAFF	TGCGCCAGCAGCCAGGGGGTAGGGGCGAACACTGAAGCTTTCTTT
TRBV29-1	TRBD2	NA	TRBJ2-1	CSVEEPSGYNEQFF	TGCAGCGTTGAAGAGCCTAGCGGGTACAATGAGCAGTTCTTC
TRBV20-1	NA	few	TRBJ2-7	CSAREGPYEQYF	TGCAGTGCTAGAGAAGGACCTTACGAGCAGTACTTC
TRBV7-2	NA	many	TRBJ2-5	CASSDQGIQETQYF	TGTGCCAGCAGCGATCAGGGGATACAAGAGACCCAGTACTTC
TRBV9	NA	many	TRBJ1-2	CASSVGVYGYTF	TGTGCCAGCAGCGTAGGCGTCTATGGCTACACCTTC
TRBV15	NA	NA	TRBJ2-6	CATRFSGANVLTF	TGTGCCACCAGGTTCTCTGGGGCCAACGTCCTGACTTTC
TRBV20-1	NA	NA	TRBJ2-7	CSAREAEPYEQYF	TGCAGTGCTAGAGAAGCGGAACCCTACGAGCAGTACTTC
TRBV9	TRBD2	NA	TRBJ2-1	CASSVGGGGADEQFF	TGTGCCAGCAGCGTAGGGGGCGGGGGGGCCGATGAGCAGTTCTTC
TRBV7-2	NA	NA	TRBJ2-3	CASSFRPTDTQYF	TGTGCCAGCAGTTTTCGCCCCACAGATACGCAGTATTTT